This T cell receptor beta chain was sequenced during a study of post-analysis software for immune sequencing data. Study-wide results and limits: Roughly five TRBV segments were significantly more frequent in patients than in controls. TRBV5-6, TRBV5-1 and TRBV20-1 were among these segments.

V dropped 4 bases and J dropped 2; count of bases not matched to a gene: 5. This CDR3 region has 15 residues. This clonotype has just one count. Its antigen is not identified. Libraries were made from TCR beta cDNA, and they carried unique molecular identifiers. TCRdb re-derived calls from the PCR reads in MiXCR, one entry per CDR3 protein. The sample includes approximately 730,000 distinct CDR3 sequences, roughly 46% seen only once; the top ten take approximately 5%. The gene calls are TRBV12-3 or TRBV12-4 and TRBJ2-1; TRBD2 agrees at 7 bases. The receptor was isolated from a girl aged 5-17 years with multiple sclerosis. The source material was blood. Here the CDR3 reads CASSSTSVPYNEQFF. In DNA, the CDR3 is TGTGCCAGCAGTTCCACTAGCGTTCCCTACAATGAGCAGTTCTTC.